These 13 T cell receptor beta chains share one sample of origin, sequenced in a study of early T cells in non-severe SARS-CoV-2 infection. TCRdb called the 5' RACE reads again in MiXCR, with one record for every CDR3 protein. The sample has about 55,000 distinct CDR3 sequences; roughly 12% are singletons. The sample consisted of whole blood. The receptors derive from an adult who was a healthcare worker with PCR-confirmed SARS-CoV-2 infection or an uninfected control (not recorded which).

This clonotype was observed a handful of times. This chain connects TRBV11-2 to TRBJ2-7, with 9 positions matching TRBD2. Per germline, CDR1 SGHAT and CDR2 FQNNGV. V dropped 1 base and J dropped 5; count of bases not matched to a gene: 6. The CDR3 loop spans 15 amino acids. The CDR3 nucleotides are TGTGCCAGCAGCTTAGTTGCGGGGGGGATCCACGAGCAGTACTTC. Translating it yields CASSLVAGGIHEQYF.

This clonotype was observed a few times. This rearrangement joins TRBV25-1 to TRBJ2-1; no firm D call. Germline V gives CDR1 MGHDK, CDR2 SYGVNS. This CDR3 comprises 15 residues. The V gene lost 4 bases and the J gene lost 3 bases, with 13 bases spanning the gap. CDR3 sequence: CASSGGRNIYNEQFF. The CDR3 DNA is TGTGCCAGCAGTGGGGGTAGAAACATCTACAATGAGCAGTTCTTC.

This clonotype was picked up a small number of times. The CDR3 bases are TGCAGCGGGCTGGGGGGCACTGAAGCTTTCTTT. It translates to CSGLGGTEAFF. This chain uses TRBV29-1 with TRBJ1-1, with a possible D match to TRBD1 (5 bases). Germline V lookup: CDR1 SQVTM, CDR2 ANQGSEA. The CDR3 contains 11 residues. Trimming removed 7 bases at V and 4 bases at J, with 10 bases between.

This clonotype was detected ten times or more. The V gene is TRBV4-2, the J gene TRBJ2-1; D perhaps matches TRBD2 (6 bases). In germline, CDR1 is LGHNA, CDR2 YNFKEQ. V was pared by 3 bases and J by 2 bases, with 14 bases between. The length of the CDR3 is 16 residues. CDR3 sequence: CASSQNSGQTYNEQFF. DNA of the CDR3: TGTGCCAGCAGCCAGAATAGCGGCCAGACCTACAATGAGCAGTTCTTC.

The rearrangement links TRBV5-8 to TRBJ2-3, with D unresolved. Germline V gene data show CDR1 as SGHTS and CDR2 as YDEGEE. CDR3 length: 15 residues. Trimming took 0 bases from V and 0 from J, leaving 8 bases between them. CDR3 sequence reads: CASSLAGISTDTQYF. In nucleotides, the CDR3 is TGTGCCAGCAGCTTGGCTGGGATTAGCACAGATACGCAGTATTTT.

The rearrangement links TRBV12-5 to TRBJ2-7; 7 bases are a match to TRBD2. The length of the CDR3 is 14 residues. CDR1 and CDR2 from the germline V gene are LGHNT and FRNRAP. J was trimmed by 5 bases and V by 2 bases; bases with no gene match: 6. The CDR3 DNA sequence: TGTGCTAGTGGTTTGCCTGGGACTAATCACGAGCAGTACTTC. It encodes CASGLPGTNHEQYF.

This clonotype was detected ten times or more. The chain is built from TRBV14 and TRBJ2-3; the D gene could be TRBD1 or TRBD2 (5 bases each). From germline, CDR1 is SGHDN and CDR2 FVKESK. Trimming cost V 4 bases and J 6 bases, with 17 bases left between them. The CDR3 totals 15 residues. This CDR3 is CASSPREGDWDTQYF. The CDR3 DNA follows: TGTGCCAGCAGCCCCCGGGAAGGGGATTGGGATACGCAGTATTTT. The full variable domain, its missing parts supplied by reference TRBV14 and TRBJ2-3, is EAGVTQFPSHSVIEKGQTVTLRCDPISGHDNLYWYRRVMGKEIKFLLHFVKESKQDESGMPNNRFLAERTGGTYSTLKVQPAELEDSGVYFCASSPREGDWDTQYFGPGTRLTVL.

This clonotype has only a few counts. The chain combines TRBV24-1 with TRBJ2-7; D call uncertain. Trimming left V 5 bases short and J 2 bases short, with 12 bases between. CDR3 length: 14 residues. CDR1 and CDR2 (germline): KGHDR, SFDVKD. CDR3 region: CATSGGPAPYEQYF. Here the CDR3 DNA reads TGTGCCACCAGTGGCGGTCCAGCCCCCTACGAGCAGTACTTC.

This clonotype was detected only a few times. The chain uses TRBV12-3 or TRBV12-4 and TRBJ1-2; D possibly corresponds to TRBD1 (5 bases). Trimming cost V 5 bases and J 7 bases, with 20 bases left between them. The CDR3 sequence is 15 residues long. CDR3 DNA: TGTGCCAGCAGTCTGGGCCGGGACTCAAGGCGTGGCTACACCTTC. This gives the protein CASSLGRDSRRGYTF.

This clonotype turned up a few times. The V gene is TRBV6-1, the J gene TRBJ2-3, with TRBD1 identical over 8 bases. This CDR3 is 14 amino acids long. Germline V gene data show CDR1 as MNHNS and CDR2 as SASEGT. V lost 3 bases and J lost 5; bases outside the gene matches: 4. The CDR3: CASSEDRVKDTQYF. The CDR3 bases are TGTGCCAGCAGTGAGGACAGGGTGAAAGATACGCAGTATTTT.

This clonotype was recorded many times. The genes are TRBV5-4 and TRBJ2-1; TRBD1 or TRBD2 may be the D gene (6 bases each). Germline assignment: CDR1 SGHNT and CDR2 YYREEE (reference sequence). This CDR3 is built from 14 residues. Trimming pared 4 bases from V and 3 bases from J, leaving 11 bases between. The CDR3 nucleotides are TGTGCCAGCAGCCCGGGGGCCGGCTACAATGAGCAGTTCTTC. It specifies CASSPGAGYNEQFF.

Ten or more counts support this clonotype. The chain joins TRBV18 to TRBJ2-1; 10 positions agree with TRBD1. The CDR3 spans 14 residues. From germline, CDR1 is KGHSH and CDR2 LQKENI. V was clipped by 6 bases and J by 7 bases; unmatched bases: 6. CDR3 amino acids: CASSLGTGVNEQFF. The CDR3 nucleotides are TGTGCCAGCTCCCTAGGGACAGGGGTGAATGAGCAGTTCTTC.

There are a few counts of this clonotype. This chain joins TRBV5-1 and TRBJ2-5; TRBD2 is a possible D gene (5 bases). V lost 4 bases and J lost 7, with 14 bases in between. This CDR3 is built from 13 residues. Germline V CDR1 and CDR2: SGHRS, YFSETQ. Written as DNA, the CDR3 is TGCGCCAGCAGCGCGTCGGACTCAGGGACCCAGTACTTC. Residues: CASSASDSGTQYF. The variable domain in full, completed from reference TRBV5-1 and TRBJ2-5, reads KAGVTQTPRYLIKTRGQQVTLSCSPISGHRSVSWYQQTPGQGLQFLFEYFSETQRNKGNFPGRFSGRQFSNSRSEMNVSTLELGDSALYLCASSASDSGTQYFGPGTRLLVL.